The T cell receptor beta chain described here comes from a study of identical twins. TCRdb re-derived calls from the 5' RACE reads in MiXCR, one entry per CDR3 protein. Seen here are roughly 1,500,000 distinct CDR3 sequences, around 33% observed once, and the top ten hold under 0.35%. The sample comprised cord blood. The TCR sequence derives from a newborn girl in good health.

The CDR3 region is CASSLVAGTSVTQYF. The CDR3 DNA reads TGTGCCAGCAGTTTGGTGGCGGGGACGAGTGTGACCCAGTACTTC. The chain is built from TRBV27 and TRBJ2-7; a possible D gene is TRBD2 (6 bases). The end of the DNA aligns better with TRBJ2-5, so the J call may be wrong. This CDR3 contains 15 residues. Germline lookup yields CDR1 MNHEY and CDR2 SMNVEV (reference sequence).